The TCR beta chain described here comes from a study of early T cells in non-severe SARS-CoV-2 infection. Each CDR3 protein gets one entry after TCRdb re-called the 5' RACE reads with MiXCR. The data contain roughly 90,000 distinct CDR3 sequences, 14% to 15% of them singletons. The CDR3 length is 13 residues. Deletions cut 1 base from V and 4 bases from J, with 7 bases between. J is TRBJ1-2 and V is TRBV12-3 or TRBV12-4; the D gene is possibly TRBD1 (5 bases). The sequence came from an adult who was a healthcare worker with PCR-confirmed SARS-CoV-2 infection or an uninfected control (not recorded which). Input material: whole blood. CDR3 sequence reads: CASSLGQRYGYTF. CDR3 nucleotides: TGTGCCAGCAGTTTAGGACAGCGCTATGGCTACACCTTC.